This T cell receptor beta chain derives from a study of blood T cell repertoires in COVID-19. Sequenced by immunoSEQ multiplex PCR; TCRdb stores in-frame clones only, minus some. The sample shows roughly 220,000 clones, approximately 84% of them seen only once. This clonotype originated in a man aged 40-50 years who had recovered from COVID-19. Sequencing was carried out using PBMCs or T cells enriched from blood (not recorded which).

The CDR3: CASSLDPAGYGYTF. The CDR3 DNA reads TGTGCCAGCAGCTTAGATCCTGCCGGCTATGGCTACACCTTC. The rearrangement links TRBV11-2 to TRBJ1-2; D remains unclear. The V gene's germline CDR1 is SGHAT and CDR2 FQNNGV. Trimming took 0 bases from V and 4 from J, leaving 9 bases between them. The CDR3 runs to 14 residues.